The 18 T cell receptor beta chains below all came from one sample that was sequenced in a study of blood T cell repertoires in COVID-19. Sequencing used immunoSEQ multiplex PCR; TCRdb keeps in-frame clones, though not all of them. The repertoire holds 120,000 to 150,000 clones, 84% seen once, with roughly 4.4% in the top ten. The sequencing input was peripheral blood. The receptors were gathered from a human donor in a cohort sampled during active COVID-19.

The V call is TRBV29-1, the J call TRBJ2-1, with D maybe TRBD2 (5 bases). Germline loops: CDR1 SQVTM, CDR2 ANQGSEA. The CDR3 totals 16 residues. V was trimmed by 0 bases and J by 6 bases, leaving 18 bases between them. In nucleotides, the CDR3 is TGCAGCGTTGAAGACTTCGGCGGGCACACACCCAATGAGCAGTTCTTC. Its protein product is CSVEDFGGHTPNEQFF.

This clone appeared a single time. The chain recombines TRBV30 with TRBJ2-7, with TRBD1 matching over 9 bases. The CDR3 has 12 residues. The germline CDR1 and CDR2 sequences are GTSNPN and SVGIG (reference sequence). Trimming cost V 2 bases and J 6 bases; bases outside gene matches: 2. DNA of the CDR3: TGTGCCTGGAGTAGGGACAGGGTCGAGCAGTACGTC. Amino acids: CAWSRDRVEQYV.

The J gene is TRBJ2-5, the V gene TRBV7-8; D not certain. Germline lookup yields CDR1 SGHVS and CDR2 FQNEAQ. Trimming left V 1 base short and J 1 base short, with 13 bases between. The CDR3 contains 16 residues. The CDR3, as DNA: TGTGCCAGCAGCTTAGAGTCCCGCTCCAGCCAAGAGACCCAGTACTTC. It specifies CASSLESRSSQETQYF.

The V gene is TRBV12-3 or TRBV12-4, the J gene TRBJ2-7; tentative D call: TRBD2 (5 bases). V was cut by 3 bases and J by 7 bases, with 10 bases left in between. The CDR3 spans 12 residues. The chain's CDR3 is CASSFGISEQYF. DNA of the CDR3: TGTGCCAGCAGTTTCGGGATTAGTGAGCAGTACTTC.

This chain joins TRBV7-9 and TRBJ1-5; TRBD1 agrees at 7 bases. V was pared by 6 bases and J by 5 bases, with 4 bases of the junction left unmatched. The CDR3 has 13 residues. Germline CDR1 reads SEHNR; CDR2 reads FQNEAQ (reference sequence). This CDR3 reads CASSGQEDQPQHF. The CDR3 nucleotides are TGTGCCAGCAGTGGACAGGAGGATCAGCCCCAGCATTTT. The full variable domain, completed using reference TRBV7-9 and TRBJ1-5, is DTGVSQNPRHKITKRGQNVTFRCDPISEHNRLYWYRQTLGQGPEFLTYFQNEAQLEKSRLLSDRFSAERPKGSFSTLEIQRTEQGDSAMYLCASSGQEDQPQHFGDGTRLSIL.

V usage is TRBV25-1 and J usage is TRBJ2-5; 7 nucleotides agree with TRBD2. The germline V gene encodes CDR1 MGHDK and CDR2 SYGVNS. The CDR3 is made up of 13 amino acids. V lost 1 base, J lost 5 bases, and 1 base stayed unmatched. The CDR3 region has the DNA TGTGCCAGCAGTGAATTCGGGGGGGAGACCCAGTACTTC. This sequence encodes CASSEFGGETQYF.

The chain joins TRBV29-1 to TRBJ2-1; 7 bases fit TRBD1. This CDR3 is built from 12 residues. V shed 5 bases, J shed 5 bases, and the junction held 3 bases outside the gene matches. Germline values: CDR1 SQVTM, CDR2 ANQGSEA. CDR3 amino acids: CSVYRGDNEQFF. In DNA form, the CDR3 reads TGCAGCGTTTACAGGGGAGACAATGAGCAGTTCTTC.

The genes are TRBV7-2 and TRBJ2-2, with 9 bases identical to TRBD2. The J segment lost 8 bases and the V segment lost 1 base, leaving 17 bases of the junction unmatched. The CDR3 is 19 amino acids. Looked up from germline, CDR1 is SGHTA and CDR2 is FQGNSA. DNA of the CDR3: TGTGCCAGCAGCTTAGAACCGGCGGTGCGGGGGGGCAGTGGAGGGGAGCTGTTTTTT. Translating gives CASSLEPAVRGGSGGELFF.

This chain uses TRBV5-6 with TRBJ2-7, with D unresolved. The CDR3 extends over 15 amino acids. CDR1 is SGHDT and CDR2 is YYEEEE in the germline V gene. Trimming stripped 1 base from V and 5 bases from J, with 16 bases between. The DNA of the CDR3 is TGTGCCAGCAGCTTGTTTCTATTCTCTCCCGACGAGCAGTACGTC. This codes for CASSLFLFSPDEQYV.

This clone has more than one count but fewer than ten. The J gene is TRBJ1-5, the V gene TRBV6-1; D might be TRBD1 (5 bases). CDR1 MNHNS and CDR2 SASEGT come from the germline V gene. Trimming shortened V by 3 bases and J by 5 bases, and 8 bases separated the two germline ends. This CDR3 is built from 13 residues. CDR3 region: CASSEGGDQPQHF. CDR3 coding DNA: TGTGCCAGCAGTGAGGGGGGGGATCAGCCCCAGCATTTT.

J is TRBJ1-1 and V is TRBV19; 10 bases map to TRBD1. Losses at the gene ends were 7 bases for V and 4 bases for J; bases not matched to a gene: 12. The CDR3 runs to 16 residues. The germline CDR1 and CDR2 sequences are LNHDA and SQIVND (reference sequence). The CDR3 reads CASTPLFRDRGTEAFF. The CDR3 DNA follows: TGTGCCAGTACCCCACTATTCCGGGACAGGGGCACTGAAGCTTTCTTT.

V and J are TRBV7-2 and TRBJ1-5; no clear D gene. The germline V gene encodes CDR1 SGHTA and CDR2 FQGNSA. V lost 5 bases and J 4 bases, leaving 9 bases between the germline ends. The CDR3 has 13 amino acids. CDR3 sequence (DNA): TGTGCCAGCAGCCGACTGCAAAATCAGCCCCAGCATTTT. It translates to CASSRLQNQPQHF.

The chain links TRBV5-1 to TRBJ1-5; D possibly corresponds to TRBD1 (6 bases). Per germline, CDR1 SGHRS and CDR2 YFSETQ. V was pared by 2 bases and J by 5 bases, with 14 bases between. The CDR3 length is 15 residues. CDR3 residues: CASSLTTGLHQPQHF. CDR3 DNA: TGCGCCAGCAGCTTAACGACAGGCCTCCATCAGCCCCAGCATTTT.

In the case of this clone: The sample holds other DNA sequences that translate to the same CDR3. This chain uses TRBV6-1 with TRBJ1-5, with a weak D call TRBD1 (6 bases). V was pared by 3 bases and J by 4 bases, with 13 bases between. Germline CDR1 is MNHNS and CDR2 is SASEGT. This CDR3 spans 15 amino acids. The CDR3 protein is CASSESGGGNQPQHF. For the CDR3, the DNA is TGTGCCAGCAGTGAGTCGGGGGGCGGGAATCAGCCCCAGCATTTT.

This clone occurred once. The CDR3 is CASRGLAGEPWEQYV. DNA of the CDR3: TGTGCCAGCAGGGGACTAGCGGGGGAGCCTTGGGAGCAGTACGTC. The chain employs TRBV11-2 and TRBJ2-7, with 14 bases matching TRBD2. This CDR3 is 15 amino acids long. From germline, CDR1 is SGHAT and CDR2 FQNNGV. V shed 6 bases and J 7 bases; nucleotides not matched to a gene: 8.

The chain recombines TRBV6-5 with TRBJ2-5; 11 nucleotides line up with TRBD2. The V segment lost 4 bases and the J segment 5 bases; nucleotides outside the gene matches: 6. From germline, CDR1 is MNHEY and CDR2 SVGAGI. This CDR3 spans 15 amino acids. The CDR3 nucleotides are TGTGCCAGCAGTTTGCTAGCGGGGGGAGGGGAGACCCAGTACTTC. This codes for CASSLLAGGGETQYF.

The chain recombines TRBV14 with TRBJ2-1; tentative D call: TRBD2 (6 bases). The V end was cut by 0 bases, the J end by 7 bases, with 16 bases between. The CDR3 extends over 16 amino acids. CDR1 is SGHDN and CDR2 is FVKESK in the germline V gene. Here the CDR3 reads CASSQDAWEEENEQFF. For the CDR3, the DNA is TGTGCCAGCAGCCAAGATGCCTGGGAGGAAGAGAATGAGCAGTTCTTC.

The chain combines TRBV1 with TRBJ2-4; TRBD2, as called in the table, went unchecked against the DNA. TRBV1 is flagged as a pseudogene. The CDR3 consists of 20 residues. The CDR3 protein is CTSSQEGLAGGDGAKNIQYF. The CDR3 bases are TGCACCAGCAGCCAAGAGGGACTAGCGGGAGGGGACGGGGCCAAAAACATTCAGTACTTC.